This T cell receptor beta chain originates from a study of T cells after yellow fever vaccination. Regarding the study as a whole: A faster peak, day 5 versus 15, was reached by the weaker secondary response.

Comments on this clonotype: Its antigen is unknown.

For TCR, cDNA came from 5'RACE template switching, which added a universal primer site and UMIs. TCRdb fed the 5' RACE reads into MiXCR, producing one record per CDR3 protein. The data show hundreds of thousands of distinct CDR3 sequences, with less than 20% seen just once and 13% to 15% held by the top ten. The starting material was PBMCs, obtained 15 days after the yellow fever booster vaccination. This receptor was identified in a man aged 25-45 years who received the YFV17D yellow fever vaccine.

As DNA, the CDR3 is TGTGCCAGCAGTTTGGTTCAGGACAGGGGTTGGGAGACCCAGTACTTC. Its translation is CASSLVQDRGWETQYF. This chain links TRBV28 with TRBJ2-5; TRBD1 matches at 9 bases. This CDR3 comprises 16 residues. Germline CDR1 and CDR2: MDHEN and SYDVKM. V dropped 3 bases and J dropped 5; count of bases not matched to a gene: 10.